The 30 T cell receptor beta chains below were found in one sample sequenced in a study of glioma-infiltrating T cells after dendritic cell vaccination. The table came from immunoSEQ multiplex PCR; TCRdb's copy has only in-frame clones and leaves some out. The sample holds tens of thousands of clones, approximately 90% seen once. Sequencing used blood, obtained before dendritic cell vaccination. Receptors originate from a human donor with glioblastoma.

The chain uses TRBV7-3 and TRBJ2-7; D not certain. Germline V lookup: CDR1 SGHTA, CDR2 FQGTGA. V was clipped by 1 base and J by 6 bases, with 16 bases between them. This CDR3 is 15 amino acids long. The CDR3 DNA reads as TGTGCCAGCAGCTTAAACAGATTCAATCCAAGCGAGCAGTACTTC. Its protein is CASSLNRFNPSEQYF.

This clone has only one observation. The CDR3 DNA is TGTGCCAGCAGGTATCAACCGGGAACTGGTGAGCAGTTCTTC. It yields the protein CASRYQPGTGEQFF. The V and J genes are TRBV27 and TRBJ2-1; D perhaps matches TRBD2 (5 bases). The CDR3 totals 14 residues. CDR1 and CDR2 (germline): MNHEY, SMNVEV (reference sequence). The V gene lost 6 bases and the J gene lost 9 bases, with 18 bases spanning the gap.

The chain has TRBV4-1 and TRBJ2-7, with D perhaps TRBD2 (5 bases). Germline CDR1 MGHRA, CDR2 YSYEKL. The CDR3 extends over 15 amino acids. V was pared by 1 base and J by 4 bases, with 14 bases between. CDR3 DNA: TGCGCCAGCAGCCAAGTCCAACAAGAGCGGTACGAGCAGTACTTC. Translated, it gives CASSQVQQERYEQYF.

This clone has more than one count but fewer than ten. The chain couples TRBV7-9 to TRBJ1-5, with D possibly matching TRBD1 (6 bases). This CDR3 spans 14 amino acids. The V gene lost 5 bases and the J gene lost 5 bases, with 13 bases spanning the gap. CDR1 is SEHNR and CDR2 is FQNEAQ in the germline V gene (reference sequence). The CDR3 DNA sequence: TGTGCCAGCAGCAAACAGGGAGGGGATCAGCCCCAGCATTTT. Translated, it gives CASSKQGGDQPQHF.

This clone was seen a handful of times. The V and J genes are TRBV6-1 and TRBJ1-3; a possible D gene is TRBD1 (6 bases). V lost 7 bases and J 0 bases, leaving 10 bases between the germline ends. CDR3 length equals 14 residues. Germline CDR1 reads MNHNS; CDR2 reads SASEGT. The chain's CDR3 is CASTGQRSGNTIYF. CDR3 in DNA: TGTGCCAGCACAGGACAGCGCTCTGGAAACACCATATATTTT.

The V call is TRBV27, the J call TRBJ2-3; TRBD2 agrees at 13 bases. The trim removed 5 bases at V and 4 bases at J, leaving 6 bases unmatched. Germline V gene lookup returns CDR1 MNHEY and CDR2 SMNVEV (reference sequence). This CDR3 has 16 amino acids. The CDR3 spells CASSHRLAGGSDTQYF. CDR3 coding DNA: TGTGCCAGCAGTCATAGACTAGCGGGAGGATCAGATACGCAGTATTTT.

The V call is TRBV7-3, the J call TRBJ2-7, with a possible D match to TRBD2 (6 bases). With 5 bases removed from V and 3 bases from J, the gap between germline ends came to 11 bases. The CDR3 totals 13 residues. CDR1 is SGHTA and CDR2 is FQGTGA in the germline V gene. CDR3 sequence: CASSPGVLYEQYF. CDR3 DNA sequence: TGTGCCAGCAGCCCGGGGGTGCTCTACGAGCAGTACTTC.

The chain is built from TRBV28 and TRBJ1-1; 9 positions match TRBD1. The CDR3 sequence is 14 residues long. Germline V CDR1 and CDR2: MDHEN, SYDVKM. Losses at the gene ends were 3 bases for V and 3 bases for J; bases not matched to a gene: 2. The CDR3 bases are TGTGCCAGCAGTTTCGGACAGGGGTACACTGAAGCTTTCTTT. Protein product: CASSFGQGYTEAFF.

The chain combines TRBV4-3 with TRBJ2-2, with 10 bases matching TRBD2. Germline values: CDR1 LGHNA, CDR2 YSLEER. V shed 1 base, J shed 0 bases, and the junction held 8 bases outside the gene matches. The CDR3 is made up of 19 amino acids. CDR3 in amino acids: CASSQGASGGDTNTGELFF. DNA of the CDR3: TGCGCCAGCAGCCAAGGGGCTAGCGGGGGAGACACGAACACCGGGGAGCTGTTTTTT.

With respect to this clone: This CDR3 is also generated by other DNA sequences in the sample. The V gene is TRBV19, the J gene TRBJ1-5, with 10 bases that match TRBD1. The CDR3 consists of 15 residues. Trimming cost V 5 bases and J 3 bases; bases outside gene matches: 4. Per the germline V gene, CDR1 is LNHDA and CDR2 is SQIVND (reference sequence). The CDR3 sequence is CASSWGQGSNQPQHF. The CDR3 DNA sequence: TGTGCCAGTAGTTGGGGACAGGGGTCCAATCAGCCCCAGCATTTT.

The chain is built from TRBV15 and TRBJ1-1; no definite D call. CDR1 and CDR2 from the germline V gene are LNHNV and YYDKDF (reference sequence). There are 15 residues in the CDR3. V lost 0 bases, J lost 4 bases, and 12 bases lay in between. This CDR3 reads CATSRDISVGTEAFF. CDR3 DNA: TGTGCCACCAGCAGAGATATCTCCGTCGGCACTGAAGCTTTCTTT.

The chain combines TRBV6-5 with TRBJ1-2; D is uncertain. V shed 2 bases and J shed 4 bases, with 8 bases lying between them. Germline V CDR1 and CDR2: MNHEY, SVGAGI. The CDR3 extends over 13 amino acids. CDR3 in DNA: TGTGCCAGCAGTTACGGTCGAGGCTATGGCTACACCTTC. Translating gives CASSYGRGYGYTF.

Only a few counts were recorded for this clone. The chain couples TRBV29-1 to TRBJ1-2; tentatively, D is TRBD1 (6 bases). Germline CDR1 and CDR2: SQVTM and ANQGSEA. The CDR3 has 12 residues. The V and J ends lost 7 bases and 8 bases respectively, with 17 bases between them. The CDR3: CSATRLQGGYTF. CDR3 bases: TGCAGCGCCACTCGCCTACAGGGCGGCTACACCTTC.

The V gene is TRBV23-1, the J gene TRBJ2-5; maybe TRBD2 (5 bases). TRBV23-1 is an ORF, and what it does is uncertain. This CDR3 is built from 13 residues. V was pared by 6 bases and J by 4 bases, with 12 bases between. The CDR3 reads CASRSREGETQYF. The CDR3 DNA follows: TGCGCCAGCAGGAGCCGAGAGGGAGAGACCCAGTACTTC.

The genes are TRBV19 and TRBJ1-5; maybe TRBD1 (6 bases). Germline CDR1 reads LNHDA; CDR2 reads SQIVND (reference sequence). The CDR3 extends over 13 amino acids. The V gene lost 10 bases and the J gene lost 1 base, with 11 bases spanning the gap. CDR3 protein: CATSGTSNQPQHF. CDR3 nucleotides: TGTGCCACCTCGGGGACAAGCAATCAGCCCCAGCATTTT.

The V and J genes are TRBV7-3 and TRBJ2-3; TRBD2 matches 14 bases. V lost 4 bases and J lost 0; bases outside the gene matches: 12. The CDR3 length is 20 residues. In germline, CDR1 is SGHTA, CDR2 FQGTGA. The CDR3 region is CASSSSTTSGRGASTDTQYF. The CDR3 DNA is TGTGCCAGCAGCTCCTCGACGACTAGCGGGAGGGGGGCTAGCACAGATACGCAGTATTTT.

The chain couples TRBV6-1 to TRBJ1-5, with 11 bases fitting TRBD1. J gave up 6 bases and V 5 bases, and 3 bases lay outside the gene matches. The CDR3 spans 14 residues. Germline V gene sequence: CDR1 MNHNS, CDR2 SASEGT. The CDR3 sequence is CASSTDRGPQPQHF. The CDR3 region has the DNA TGTGCCAGCAGTACGGACAGGGGGCCTCAGCCCCAGCATTTT.

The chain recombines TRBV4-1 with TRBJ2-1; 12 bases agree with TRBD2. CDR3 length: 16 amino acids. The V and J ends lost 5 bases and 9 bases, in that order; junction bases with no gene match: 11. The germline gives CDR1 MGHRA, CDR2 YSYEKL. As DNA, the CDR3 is TGCGCCAGCAGCGTCCTGCTAGCGGGAGGGCCGCCTGAGCAGTTCTTC. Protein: CASSVLLAGGPPEQFF.

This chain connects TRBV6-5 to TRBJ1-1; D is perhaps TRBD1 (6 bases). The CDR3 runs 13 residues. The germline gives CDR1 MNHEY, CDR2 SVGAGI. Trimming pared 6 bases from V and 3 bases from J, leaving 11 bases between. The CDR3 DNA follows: TGTGCCAGCAGCGCCAGGGGACACACTGAAGCTTTCTTT. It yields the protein CASSARGHTEAFF.

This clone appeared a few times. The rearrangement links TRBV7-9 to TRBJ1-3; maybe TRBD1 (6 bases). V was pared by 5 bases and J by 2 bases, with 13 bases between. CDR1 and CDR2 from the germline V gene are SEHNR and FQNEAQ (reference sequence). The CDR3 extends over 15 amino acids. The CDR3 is CASSPNTGPGNTIYF. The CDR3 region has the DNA TGTGCCAGCAGCCCGAACACAGGGCCTGGAAACACCATATATTTT.

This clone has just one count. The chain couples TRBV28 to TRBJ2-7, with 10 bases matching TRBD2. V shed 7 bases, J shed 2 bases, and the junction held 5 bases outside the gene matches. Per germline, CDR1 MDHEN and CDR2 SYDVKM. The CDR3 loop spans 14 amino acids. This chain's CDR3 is CASILAGATYEQYF. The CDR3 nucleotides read TGTGCCAGCATTCTAGCGGGAGCTACCTACGAGCAGTACTTC.

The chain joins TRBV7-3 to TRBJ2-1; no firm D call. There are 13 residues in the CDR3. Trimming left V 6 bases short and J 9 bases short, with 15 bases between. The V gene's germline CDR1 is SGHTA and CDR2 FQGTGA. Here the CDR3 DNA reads TGTGCCAGCAGGTTTCGGGTGGGTTTTGAGCAGTTCTTC. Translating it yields CASRFRVGFEQFF.

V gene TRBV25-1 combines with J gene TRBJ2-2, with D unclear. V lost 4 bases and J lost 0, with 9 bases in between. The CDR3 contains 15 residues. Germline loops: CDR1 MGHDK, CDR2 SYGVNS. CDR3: CASSGQIPNTGELFF. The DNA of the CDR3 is TGTGCCAGCAGTGGGCAGATACCGAACACCGGGGAGCTGTTTTTT.

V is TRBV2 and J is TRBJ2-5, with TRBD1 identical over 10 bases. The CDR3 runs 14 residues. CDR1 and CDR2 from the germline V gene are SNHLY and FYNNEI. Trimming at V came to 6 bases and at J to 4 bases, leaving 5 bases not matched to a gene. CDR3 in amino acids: CASRTGTGVETQYF. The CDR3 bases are TGTGCCAGCAGGACCGGGACAGGGGTAGAGACCCAGTACTTC.

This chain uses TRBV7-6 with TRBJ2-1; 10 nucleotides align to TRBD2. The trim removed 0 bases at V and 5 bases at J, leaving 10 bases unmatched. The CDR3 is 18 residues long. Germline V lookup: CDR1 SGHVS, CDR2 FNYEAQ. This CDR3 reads CASSLASASGRGNNEQFF. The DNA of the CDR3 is TGTGCCAGCAGCTTAGCATCCGCGAGCGGGAGGGGGAACAATGAGCAGTTCTTC.

CDR3 DNA sequence: TGTGCCAGCAGCGTGAGTCCCTACGAGCAGTACTTC. Its translation is CASSVSPYEQYF. The chain links TRBV9 to TRBJ2-7; D gene uncertain. CDR1 and CDR2 from the germline V gene are SGDLS and YYNGEE. This CDR3 region has 12 residues. V was trimmed by 2 bases and J by 2 bases, leaving 5 bases between them. The whole variable domain, filled in from reference TRBV9 and TRBJ2-7, reads DSGVTQTPKHLITATGQRVTLRCSPRSGDLSVYWYQQSLDQGLQFLIQYYNGEERAKGNILERFSAQQFPDLHSELNLSSLELGDSALYFCASSVSPYEQYFGPGTRLTVT.

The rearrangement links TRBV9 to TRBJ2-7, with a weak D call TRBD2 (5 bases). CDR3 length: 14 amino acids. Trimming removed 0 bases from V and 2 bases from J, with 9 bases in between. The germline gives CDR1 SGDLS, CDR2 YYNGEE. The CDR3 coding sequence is TGTGCCAGCAGCGTAGTAGCCGGGGCCTACGAGCAGTACTTC. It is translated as CASSVVAGAYEQYF.

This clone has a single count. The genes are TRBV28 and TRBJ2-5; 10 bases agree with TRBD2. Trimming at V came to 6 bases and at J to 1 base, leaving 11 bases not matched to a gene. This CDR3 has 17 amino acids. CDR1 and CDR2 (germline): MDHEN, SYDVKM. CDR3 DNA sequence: TGTGCCAGCAGGCTAGCGGGAGCGTTCGGTGTCCAAGAGACCCAGTACTTC. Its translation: CASRLAGAFGVQETQYF.

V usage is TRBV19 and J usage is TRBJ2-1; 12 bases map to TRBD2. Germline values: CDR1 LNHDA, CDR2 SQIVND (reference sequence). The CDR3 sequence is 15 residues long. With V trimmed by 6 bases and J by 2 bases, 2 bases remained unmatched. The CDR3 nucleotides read TGTGCCAGTAGGCTAGCGGGAGGGCCCTACAATGAGCAGTTCTTC. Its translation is CASRLAGGPYNEQFF.

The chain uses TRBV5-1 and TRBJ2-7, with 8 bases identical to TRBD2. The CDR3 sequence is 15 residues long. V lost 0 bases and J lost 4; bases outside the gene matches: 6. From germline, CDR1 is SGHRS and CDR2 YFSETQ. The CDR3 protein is CASSLDNGGRYEQYF. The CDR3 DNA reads TGCGCCAGCAGCTTGGATAATGGCGGGAGGTACGAGCAGTACTTC.